The 21 T cell receptor beta chains given below trace back to one sample, sequenced in a study of identical twins. TCRdb reanalysed the 5' RACE reads using MiXCR and keeps one entry per CDR3 protein. Of 400,000 to 650,000 distinct CDR3 sequences listed, 20% to 25% were seen once; the top ten hold around 0.9%. This sample also belongs to another study, concerning T cells expressing NK-cell markers.

The sample consisted of CD4+ T cells sorted from blood. The receptors stem from a young woman in good health.

This chain links TRBV20-1 with TRBJ2-7; 14 bases are a match to TRBD2. CDR3 length: 16 amino acids. The germline CDR1 and CDR2 sequences are DFQATT and SNEGSKA (reference sequence). The V and J ends lost 5 bases and 6 bases, in that order; junction bases with no gene match: 12. CDR3 nucleotides: TGCAGTGCTGGGAGGACTAGCGGGGGGAAATCAATCGAGCAGTACTTC. Amino acid sequence: CSAGRTSGGKSIEQYF.

The V call is TRBV25-1, the J call TRBJ1-2, with D maybe TRBD1 (5 bases). V lost 4 bases and J lost 4, with 19 bases in between. The CDR3 sequence is 16 residues long. The germline V gene encodes CDR1 MGHDK and CDR2 SYGVNS. CDR3 region: CASSAWDDHRGYGYTF. CDR3 sequence (DNA): TGTGCCAGCAGTGCCTGGGACGACCACCGAGGCTATGGCTACACCTTC.

V is TRBV12-3 or TRBV12-4 and J is TRBJ2-1; D is tentatively TRBD1 or TRBD2 (5 bases each). V was cut by 0 bases and J by 8 bases, with 17 bases left in between. The CDR3 extends over 16 amino acids. CDR3: CASSLAEQGDWDEQFF. In DNA form, the CDR3 reads TGTGCCAGCAGTTTAGCAGAGCAGGGAGACTGGGATGAGCAGTTCTTC.

The V gene is TRBV12-5, the J gene TRBJ2-1; D unresolved. The CDR3 loop spans 12 amino acids. Germline V lookup: CDR1 LGHNT, CDR2 FRNRAP. V shed 5 bases and J shed 11 bases, with 13 bases lying between them. CDR3 DNA sequence: TGTGCTAGTGGTGTACTAACATCTAAGCAGTTCTTC. Amino acids: CASGVLTSKQFF.

This clonotype has a count of ten or more. The V call is TRBV5-1, the J call TRBJ2-1; a weak D match, TRBD2 (5 bases). The CDR3 covers 16 residues. Germline CDR1 and CDR2: SGHRS and YFSETQ. The V and J ends lost 0 bases and 3 bases respectively, with 13 bases between them. The CDR3 protein is CASSLEAGSYYNEQFF. The CDR3 region has the DNA TGCGCCAGCAGCTTGGAGGCGGGTAGTTACTACAATGAGCAGTTCTTC.

This clonotype was picked up a small number of times. The chain carries TRBV6-1 and TRBJ2-1, with 7 bases aligning to TRBD2. CDR3 length: 14 amino acids. Germline loops: CDR1 MNHNS, CDR2 SASEGT. V shed 8 bases, J shed 4 bases, and the junction held 8 bases outside the gene matches. The CDR3 DNA reads TGTGCCAGCCAGCGGGGAGCGGAGTACAATGAGCAGTTCTTC. Its translation: CASQRGAEYNEQFF.

This clonotype was counted a single time. The V call is TRBV11-2, the J call TRBJ2-7, with D perhaps matching TRBD1 (5 bases). Germline V gives CDR1 SGHAT, CDR2 FQNNGV. This CDR3 has 14 residues. Trimming cost V 3 bases and J 6 bases, with 15 bases left between them. In DNA form, the CDR3 reads TGTGCCAGCAGCTTTATCCGCCAGGGCCGCGAGCAGTACTTC. Its protein product is CASSFIRQGREQYF. The variable domain in full, completed from reference TRBV11-2 and TRBJ2-7, reads EAGVAQSPRYKIIEKRQSVAFWCNPISGHATLYWYQQILGQGPKLLIQFQNNGVVDDSQLPKDRFSAERLKGVDSTLKIQPAKLEDSAVYLCASSFIRQGREQYFGPGTRLTVT.

This rearrangement joins TRBV6-1 to TRBJ2-7; maybe TRBD1 (6 bases). From germline, CDR1 is MNHNS and CDR2 SASEGT. CDR3 length: 14 residues. V shed 6 bases and J shed 4 bases, with 16 bases lying between them. For the CDR3, the DNA is TGTGCCAGCAGACCATACAGAGGGGGTTACGAGCAGTACTTC. Encoded protein: CASRPYRGGYEQYF.

This clonotype appeared a few times. The chain carries TRBV20-1 and TRBJ2-3; 8 nucleotides match TRBD2. CDR1 is DFQATT and CDR2 is SNEGSKA in the germline V gene (reference sequence). The V gene end was trimmed by 8 bases and the J gene end by 2 bases; junction bases not matched to a gene: 6. The length of the CDR3 is 13 residues. CDR3 loop: CSHLAGLTDTQYF. In DNA form, the CDR3 reads TGCAGTCACCTAGCGGGTCTCACAGATACGCAGTATTTT.

In its sample, this clonotype was seen a few times. This sequence joins TRBV29-1 and TRBJ2-1; either TRBD1 or TRBD2 may supply D (5 bases each). CDR3 length: 14 amino acids. The V gene's germline CDR1 is SQVTM and CDR2 ANQGSEA. The V end was cut by 6 bases, the J end by 8 bases, with 20 bases between. CDR3 bases: TGCAGCGTGGGTCGACAGCGGAGAGGGCATGAGCAGTTCTTC. It translates to CSVGRQRRGHEQFF.

J is TRBJ2-7 and V is TRBV11-2; 11 positions match TRBD2. The CDR3 sequence is 20 residues long. In germline, CDR1 is SGHAT, CDR2 FQNNGV. The V and J ends lost 5 bases and 2 bases, in that order; junction bases with no gene match: 20. CDR3 sequence: CASSERHSGLAGGRAYEQYF. The CDR3 nucleotides are TGTGCCAGCAGCGAACGCCATTCCGGGCTAGCGGGGGGAAGAGCCTACGAGCAGTACTTC.

This sequence joins TRBV20-1 and TRBJ2-5, with D possibly TRBD1 on 5 matching bases. Trimming took 2 bases from V and 5 from J, leaving 9 bases between them. CDR3 size: 12 residues. CDR1 DFQATT and CDR2 SNEGSKA come from the germline V gene (reference sequence). CDR3 bases: TGCAGTGCTAGAAGTGGGGCGGAGACCCAGTACTTC. It yields the protein CSARSGAETQYF.

This chain uses TRBV5-1 with TRBJ2-1, with 10 bases identical to TRBD1. The CDR3 contains 14 residues. After removal of 7 bases from V and 5 bases from J, the junction contained 6 bases not matched to a gene. Germline-derived CDR1 and CDR2 are SGHRS and YFSETQ. The DNA of the CDR3 is TGCGCCAGCGAGACAGGGGGCGCCAACAATGAGCAGTTCTTC. This sequence encodes CASETGGANNEQFF.

The rearrangement joins TRBV5-1 to TRBJ1-1; no reliable D call. This CDR3 contains 14 residues. Germline values: CDR1 SGHRS, CDR2 YFSETQ. V lost 4 bases and J 0 bases, leaving 10 bases between the germline ends. CDR3 residues: CASSPDVMNTEAFF. The CDR3 DNA is TGCGCCAGCAGCCCGGACGTAATGAACACTGAAGCTTTCTTT.

This clonotype was picked up many times. This chain joins TRBV10-3 and TRBJ2-1; D unclear. The ends were cut back, 10 bases at V and 6 bases at J, with 16 bases in the middle. The CDR3 length is 13 residues. From germline, CDR1 is ENHRY and CDR2 SYGVKD. CDR3: CATVPTPTNEQFF. In DNA form, the CDR3 reads TGTGCCACCGTACCGACGCCCACCAATGAGCAGTTCTTC.

V is TRBV12-3 or TRBV12-4 and J is TRBJ1-1; D ambiguous. This CDR3 has 17 amino acids. Trimming stripped 5 bases from V and 6 bases from J, with 25 bases between. CDR3 sequence reads: CASSLHNPSTGVAEAFF. In nucleotides, the CDR3 is TGTGCCAGCAGTCTACACAACCCCTCCACCGGAGTCGCTGAAGCTTTCTTT.

This clonotype was seen a handful of times. CDR3 protein: CASSFSHLNTEAFF. The CDR3 nucleotides are TGTGCCAGCAGCTTCTCCCATTTGAACACTGAAGCTTTCTTT. The V and J genes are TRBV7-2 and TRBJ1-1; no definite D call. There are 14 residues in the CDR3. Germline assignment: CDR1 SGHTA and CDR2 FQGNSA. Trimming cost V 3 bases and J 0 bases, with 8 bases left between them.

This clonotype was detected many times. The V call is TRBV20-1, the J call TRBJ1-5; 7 positions agree with TRBD1. The CDR3 has 13 amino acids. Unmatched junction bases numbered 5, after V lost 3 bases and J lost 6 bases. The germline CDR1 and CDR2 sequences are DFQATT and SNEGSKA (reference sequence). In DNA, the CDR3 is TGCAGTGCTAGGCAGGGGGACGGTCAGCCCCAGCATTTT. It is translated as CSARQGDGQPQHF.

In its sample, this clonotype was seen a few times. The chain recombines TRBV12-3 or TRBV12-4 with TRBJ2-1; maybe TRBD2 (5 bases). V dropped 2 bases and J dropped 2 bases, with 7 bases sitting between them. The CDR3 sequence is 14 residues long. The CDR3 sequence is CASSLQTTYNEQFF. In DNA form, the CDR3 reads TGTGCCAGCAGTTTACAGACTACCTACAATGAGCAGTTCTTC.

The rearrangement joins TRBV20-1 to TRBJ2-3; D might be TRBD2 (6 bases). Between the trimmed V and J ends, which lost 5 bases and 4 bases, there was a span of 16 bases. The CDR3 sequence is 14 residues long. Looked up from germline, CDR1 is DFQATT and CDR2 is SNEGSKA (reference sequence). The CDR3 loop reads CSAGGTATPDTQYF. CDR3 sequence (DNA): TGCAGTGCTGGGGGGACGGCGACCCCAGATACGCAGTATTTT.

The CDR3 nucleotides read TGTGCCAGCAGTTATTCCACCGGGACCAGGGGGTACAATGAGCAGTTCTTC. It specifies CASSYSTGTRGYNEQFF. The chain uses TRBV6-5 and TRBJ2-1, with TRBD1 identical over 7 bases. The length of the CDR3 is 17 residues. CDR1 MNHEY and CDR2 SVGAGI come from the germline V gene. Germline trimming cut 3 bases from V and 4 bases from J; bases unmatched to any gene: 12.